This T cell receptor beta chain was recorded in a study of radiotherapy plus CTLA-4 blockade in lung cancer. For the study at large: Patients showed objective responses in roughly 18% of cases, and disease control was achieved by over 25%.

The repertoire was sequenced with immunoSEQ multiplex PCR; TCRdb's copy has only in-frame clones and lacks some. The sample yields about 99,000 clones, around 88% seen once. Ipilimumab-mediated CTLA-4 blockade plus focal radiation was given to patients having chemo-refractory metastatic non-small-cell lung cancer. Whole-study findings and limits: After radiotherapy and ipilimumab, tumor-derived clones expanded in peripheral blood. The best predictor of response was reported to be early blood T cell clone dynamics, with interferon-beta.

V shed 2 bases and J shed 2 bases, with 10 bases lying between them. CDR3 length equals 14 residues. The germline gives CDR1 SGHAT, CDR2 FQDESV (reference sequence). Regarding this clone: The antigen remains unidentified.

The receptor comes from a human donor with non-small cell lung cancer that progressed on radiotherapy plus ipilimumab. This rearrangement joins TRBV11-1 to TRBJ2-7; a possible D gene is TRBD2 (6 bases). The specimen was peripheral blood, collected from a patient treated with radiotherapy plus ipilimumab. Here the CDR3 reads CASSLFRGTYEQYF. The CDR3 region has the DNA TGTGCCAGCAGCTTATTCCGGGGGACCTACGAGCAGTACTTC.